The 32 T cell receptor beta chains reported below all come from one sample, sequenced in a study of shared clonotypes between healthy human individuals. Produced via immunoSEQ multiplex PCR; TCRdb's table is partial and in-frame only. The sample includes 980,000 or so clones, approximately 80% of them seen just once. The specimen was memory CD4+ T cells sorted from blood. As to subset: CD45RA-negative fraction. Receptors originate from a man younger than 35 in good health.

For the CDR3, the DNA is TGTGCCAGCAGGGGACAGACCACAGATACGCAGTATTTT. The encoded protein is CASRGQTTDTQYF. The V and J genes are TRBV6-4 and TRBJ2-3; 7 positions match TRBD1. The CDR3 loop spans 13 amino acids. Trimming cost V 6 bases and J 2 bases; bases outside gene matches: 2. Germline CDR1 is MRHNA and CDR2 is SNTAGT.

V gene TRBV6-5 combines with J gene TRBJ2-2; TRBD1 or TRBD2 may be the D gene (5 bases each). The CDR3 extends over 15 amino acids. Germline CDR1 reads MNHEY; CDR2 reads SVGAGI. Trimming pared 6 bases from V and 6 bases from J, leaving 17 bases between. CDR3 in amino acids: CASRGTGTAPGELFF. DNA for the CDR3: TGTGCCAGCAGGGGGACCGGGACGGCTCCCGGGGAGCTGTTTTTT.

Ten or more counts support this clone. The J gene is TRBJ2-2, the V gene TRBV30, with no clear D. Germline CDR1 and CDR2: GTSNPN and SVGIG (reference sequence). The CDR3 runs 12 residues. The V and J ends lost 2 bases and 4 bases respectively, with 5 bases between them. CDR3 region: CAWSRTTGELFF. CDR3 in DNA: TGTGCCTGGAGTCGTACCACCGGGGAGCTGTTTTTT.

This clone was found once. The chain uses TRBV27 and TRBJ1-1; tentative D call: TRBD1 (6 bases). This CDR3 is built from 15 residues. Trimming pared 1 base from V and 1 base from J, leaving 10 bases between. The germline V gene has CDR1 MNHEY and CDR2 SMNVEV (reference sequence). CDR3 coding DNA: TGTGCCAGCAGTTTATTCTGGGGGCCGAACACTGAAGCTTTCTTT. This gives the protein CASSLFWGPNTEAFF.

The V call is TRBV5-1, the J call TRBJ1-2; no reliable D call. This CDR3 is 13 amino acids long. From germline, CDR1 is SGHRS and CDR2 YFSETQ. V dropped 2 bases and J dropped 8 bases, with 13 bases sitting between them. CDR3 DNA sequence: TGCGCCAGCAGCTTTACATCTCCCGAGGGCTACACCTTC. Translation gives CASSFTSPEGYTF. The full variable domain, in which reference TRBV5-1 and TRBJ1-2 provide the parts outside the CDR3, is KAGVTQTPRYLIKTRGQQVTLSCSPISGHRSVSWYQQTPGQGLQFLFEYFSETQRNKGNFPGRFSGRQFSNSRSEMNVSTLELGDSALYLCASSFTSPEGYTFGSGTRLTVV.

V and J are TRBV30 and TRBJ1-4, with unresolved D. CDR1 and CDR2 from the germline V gene are GTSNPN and SVGIG (reference sequence). Deletions cut 2 bases from V and 13 bases from J, with 11 bases between. The CDR3 loop spans 11 amino acids. The CDR3 DNA reads as TGTGCCTGGAGTAAAGGCTCAATACTGTTTTTT. This gives the protein CAWSKGSILFF.

With respect to this clone: This likely traces to a read error, being one base from a far larger clone. Other nucleotide sequences in the sample specify the same CDR3. This chain connects TRBV7-9 to TRBJ2-7; D is uncertain. This CDR3 contains 11 residues. The ends were cut back, 3 bases at V and 3 bases at J, with 3 bases in the middle. Germline CDR1 and CDR2: SEHNR and FQNEAQ (reference sequence). CDR3 nucleotides: TGTGCCAGCAGCTTTAACTACGAGCAGTACTTC. It codes for CASSFNYEQYF. Complete variable domain (other parts from reference TRBV7-9 and TRBJ2-7): DTGVSQNPRHKITKRGQNVTFRCDPISEHNRLYWYRQTLGQGPEFLTYFQNEAQLEKSRLLSDRFSAERPKGSFSTLEIQRTEQGDSAMYLCASSFNYEQYFGPGTRLTVT.

The J gene is TRBJ2-7, the V gene TRBV9, with 13 bases fitting TRBD2. V dropped 0 bases and J dropped 4; count of bases not matched to a gene: 4. The CDR3 loop spans 16 amino acids. Looked up from germline, CDR1 is SGDLS and CDR2 is YYNGEE. The CDR3 loop is CASSVGGLAGMYEQYF. CDR3 DNA: TGTGCCAGCAGCGTAGGGGGACTAGCGGGAATGTACGAGCAGTACTTC.

The chain is built from TRBV5-1 and TRBJ2-2; no definite D call. The CDR3 totals 15 residues. V was shortened by 0 bases and J by 0 bases, with 6 bases between the two germline ends. In germline, CDR1 is SGHRS, CDR2 YFSETQ. CDR3 residues: CASSLGVSNTGELFF. In DNA, the CDR3 is TGCGCCAGCAGCTTGGGGGTCTCGAACACCGGGGAGCTGTTTTTT.

This clone was detected only a few times. The chain joins TRBV5-6 to TRBJ1-2; 9 nucleotides align to TRBD1. Germline V CDR1 and CDR2: SGHDT, YYEEEE. The CDR3 has 14 amino acids. The V gene end was trimmed by 6 bases and the J gene end by 2 bases; junction bases not matched to a gene: 5. DNA of the CDR3: TGTGCCAGCACCTGGACAGGGGAGAACTATGGCTACACCTTC. Its protein is CASTWTGENYGYTF.

The V and J genes are TRBV28 and TRBJ1-6, with D uncertain. Trimming left V 5 bases short and J 9 bases short, with 20 bases between. Looked up from germline, CDR1 is MDHEN and CDR2 is SYDVKM. This CDR3 is 16 amino acids long. The CDR3 DNA sequence: TGTGCCAGCAGTCCTCTTAGCGTGAGGGCCAGTTCACCCCTCCACTTT. It codes for CASSPLSVRASSPLHF. Filled out from reference TRBV28 and TRBJ1-6, the complete variable domain reads DVKVTQSSRYLVKRTGEKVFLECVQDMDHENMFWYRQDPGLGLRLIYFSYDVKMKEKGDIPEGYSVSREKKERFSLILESASTNQTSMYLCASSPLSVRASSPLHFGNGTRLTVT.

This chain uses TRBV6-5 with TRBJ2-4; D remains unclear. V shed 6 bases and J shed 9 bases, with 15 bases lying between them. CDR1 is MNHEY and CDR2 is SVGAGI in the germline V gene. The CDR3 consists of 13 residues. The DNA for the CDR3 is TGTGCCAGCAGGACCCTCACGGGTCGCATTCAGTACTTC. It encodes CASRTLTGRIQYF.

The chain couples TRBV4-2 to TRBJ2-6; TRBD1 or TRBD2 may be the D gene (5 bases each). Germline CDR1 and CDR2: LGHNA and YNFKEQ. V lost 0 bases and J lost 0, with 15 bases in between. This CDR3 spans 19 amino acids. The DNA for the CDR3 is TGTGCCAGCAGCCAAGATTTTGGGACGGAGAGCTCTGGGGCCAACGTCCTGACTTTC. It encodes CASSQDFGTESSGANVLTF.

This chain connects TRBV2 to TRBJ2-1, with TRBD2 matching over 11 bases. The length of the CDR3 is 16 residues. Germline V CDR1 and CDR2: SNHLY, FYNNEI. The trim removed 4 bases at V and 8 bases at J, leaving 10 bases unmatched. The CDR3 DNA is TGTGCCAGCAGTGTTGGTAGCGGGAGGGCCGGCGATGAGCAGTTCTTC. Its translation is CASSVGSGRAGDEQFF.

The CDR3 reads CASSLSWDRTSWGTEAFF. CDR3 coding DNA: TGCGCCAGCAGCTTATCTTGGGACAGGACCTCTTGGGGGACTGAAGCTTTCTTT. The rearrangement joins TRBV5-1 to TRBJ1-1; 8 bases align to TRBD1. Germline values: CDR1 SGHRS, CDR2 YFSETQ. The CDR3 consists of 18 residues. The junction had 17 bases not matched to a gene; V was cut back by 2 bases and J by 5 bases.

A few counts support this clone. This chain joins TRBV5-1 and TRBJ2-1; 7 bases are shared with TRBD2. Trimming took 1 base from V and 10 from J; bases not matched to a gene: 11. CDR1 is SGHRS and CDR2 is YFSETQ in the germline V gene. The CDR3 runs 15 residues. The CDR3 DNA reads as TGCGCCAGCAGCTTGTCAGGACTAGGCTCCCGGGAGCAGTTCTTC. This encodes CASSLSGLGSREQFF.

This clone was seen a single time. The chain has TRBV5-1 and TRBJ2-5; 7 bases align to TRBD1. Germline V gene sequence: CDR1 SGHRS, CDR2 YFSETQ. V lost 9 bases to trimming and J lost 1 base; unmatched junction nucleotides: 9. There are 14 residues in the CDR3. CDR3: CATKTGTAQETQYF. DNA for the CDR3: TGCGCCACCAAAACGGGGACAGCCCAAGAGACCCAGTACTTC.

This clone occurred a few times. The rearrangement joins TRBV28 to TRBJ1-2; 8 nucleotides align to TRBD1. Germline-derived CDR1 and CDR2 are MDHEN and SYDVKM. With 7 bases clipped from V and 3 bases from J, the junction kept 4 bases outside the gene matches. The CDR3 is 13 residues long. CDR3: CASTARGHYGYTF. CDR3 bases: TGTGCCAGCACGGCCAGGGGGCACTATGGCTACACCTTC.

The chain recombines TRBV5-4 with TRBJ2-3, with TRBD2 matching over 11 bases. Trimming at V came to 4 bases and at J to 4 bases, leaving 5 bases not matched to a gene. Germline CDR1 is SGHNT and CDR2 is YYREEE (reference sequence). This CDR3 has 15 amino acids. CDR3 bases: TGTGCCAGCAGCAAACCGGGACTAGCGGCAGATACGCAGTATTTT. Amino acids: CASSKPGLAADTQYF.

The V and J genes are TRBV27 and TRBJ1-2; 12 bases are a match to TRBD1. The CDR3 is 14 amino acids. Trimming took 2 bases from V and 8 from J; bases not matched to a gene: 3. From germline, CDR1 is MNHEY and CDR2 SMNVEV (reference sequence). DNA of the CDR3: TGTGCCAGCAGTTTAGGGACAGGGGGCATCGGCTACACCTTC. This sequence encodes CASSLGTGGIGYTF.

This clone came up a few times. The chain combines TRBV6-5 with TRBJ2-5; D is perhaps TRBD1 or TRBD2 (6 bases each). Germline V CDR1 and CDR2: MNHEY, SVGAGI. The CDR3 is made up of 13 amino acids. Trimming took 6 bases from V and 5 from J, leaving 13 bases between them. CDR3 DNA: TGTGCCAGCAGAGGAGGGGGTCGCGAGACCCAGTACTTC. It translates to CASRGGGRETQYF.

CDR3 coding DNA: TGTGCCATCCTACAGGGGTCGGGCACTGAAGCTTTCTTT. Translation gives CAILQGSGTEAFF. This sequence joins TRBV25-1 and TRBJ1-1; 7 positions agree with TRBD1. The J segment lost 4 bases and the V segment lost 10 bases, leaving 9 bases of the junction unmatched. The CDR3 runs 13 residues. Per germline, CDR1 MGHDK and CDR2 SYGVNS. The full variable domain, completed using reference TRBV25-1 and TRBJ1-1, is EADIYQTPRYLVIGTGKKITLECSQTMGHDKMYWYQQDPGMELHLIHYSYGVNSTEKGDLSSESTVSRIRTEHFPLTLESARPSHTSQYLCAILQGSGTEAFFGQGTRLTVV.

This chain connects TRBV5-1 to TRBJ1-5, with D possibly matching TRBD1 (5 bases). This CDR3 has 21 residues. The germline CDR1 and CDR2 sequences are SGHRS and YFSETQ. Trimming removed 0 bases at V and 1 base at J, with 26 bases between. As DNA, the CDR3 is TGCGCCAGCAGCTTGGTGGGGGTAATGGGGACGGACGATATAAGCAATCAGCCCCAGCATTTT. Its translation: CASSLVGVMGTDDISNQPQHF.

The rearrangement links TRBV7-3 to TRBJ2-3; D remains unclear. The CDR3 is 13 residues long. V was cut by 5 bases and J by 3 bases, with 9 bases left in between. Germline-derived CDR1 and CDR2 are SGHTA and FQGTGA. The CDR3 reads CASSTTLTDTQYF. Here the CDR3 DNA reads TGTGCCAGCAGCACTACCCTTACAGATACGCAGTATTTT.

The V call is TRBV6-6, the J call TRBJ2-2, with D perhaps matching TRBD2 (5 bases). Germline CDR1 MNHNY, CDR2 SVGAGI (reference sequence). The CDR3 runs to 15 residues. V lost 2 bases and J lost 2, with 9 bases in between. The CDR3 here is CASSYLGLNTGELFF. In nucleotides, the CDR3 is TGTGCCAGCAGTTACCTTGGACTTAACACCGGGGAGCTGTTTTTT.

The chain uses TRBV19 and TRBJ2-3; D gene uncertain. The germline V gene has CDR1 LNHDA and CDR2 SQIVND (reference sequence). V shed 7 bases and J shed 1 base, with 15 bases lying between them. There are 15 residues in the CDR3. CDR3 DNA sequence: TGTGCCAGTATGGGCGCGTACCCTGGCACAGATACGCAGTATTTT. Its translation is CASMGAYPGTDTQYF.

The DNA for the CDR3 is TGTGCCAGCAGTGGGCCGGGACAGGGAGGGTATAGCAATCAGCCCCAGCATTTT. It is translated as CASSGPGQGGYSNQPQHF. The chain carries TRBV28 and TRBJ1-5, with TRBD1 matching over 9 bases. CDR1 and CDR2 (germline): MDHEN, SYDVKM. The V gene end was trimmed by 5 bases and the J gene end by 0 bases; junction bases not matched to a gene: 11. The length of the CDR3 is 18 residues.

This clone was counted a few times. The J gene is TRBJ2-1, the V gene TRBV25-1; 7 nucleotides line up with TRBD2. In germline, CDR1 is MGHDK, CDR2 SYGVNS. The CDR3 has 13 amino acids. The ends lost 5 bases at V and 12 bases at J; junction bases unmatched: 10. The CDR3 DNA reads as TGTGCCAGCAGTATCAGCGGGGCCCAAGGGCAGTTCTTC. This translates into CASSISGAQGQFF. Supplemented by reference TRBV25-1 and TRBJ2-1, the full variable domain reads EADIYQTPRYLVIGTGKKITLECSQTMGHDKMYWYQQDPGMELHLIHYSYGVNSTEKGDLSSESTVSRIRTEHFPLTLESARPSHTSQYLCASSISGAQGQFFGPGTRLTVL.

The CDR3 coding sequence is TGCGCCAGCAGCCAATCTGTGCTAGCGGGGGGACAAGAGACCCAGTACTTC. This sequence encodes CASSQSVLAGGQETQYF. This chain connects TRBV4-1 to TRBJ2-5, with TRBD2 matching over 11 bases. Germline V CDR1 and CDR2: MGHRA, YSYEKL. This CDR3 has 17 residues. Losses at the gene ends were 2 bases for V and 2 bases for J; bases not matched to a gene: 7.

The chain joins TRBV18 to TRBJ1-5; tentative D call: TRBD1 (6 bases). In germline, CDR1 is KGHSH, CDR2 LQKENI. The CDR3 consists of 15 residues. Trimming shortened V by 5 bases and J by 6 bases, and 17 bases separated the two germline ends. CDR3 in DNA: TGTGCCAGCTCATCGGGAACAGGGATGAGTCAGCCCCAGCATTTT. Translating it yields CASSSGTGMSQPQHF.

The chain carries TRBV5-1 and TRBJ1-1; D gene uncertain. The germline V and J ends were trimmed by 2 bases and 0 bases, with 17 bases remaining between them. Germline V gives CDR1 SGHRS, CDR2 YFSETQ. This CDR3 has 17 residues. CDR3 sequence: CASSFGLTWAMNTEAFF. DNA for the CDR3: TGCGCCAGCAGCTTCGGGCTAACCTGGGCCATGAACACTGAAGCTTTCTTT.

J is TRBJ1-1 and V is TRBV6-1; D is undetermined. CDR1 and CDR2 from the germline V gene are MNHNS and SASEGT. V was shortened by 5 bases and J by 6 bases, with 4 bases between the two germline ends. The CDR3 runs to 10 residues. CDR3 sequence: CASSFAEAFF. CDR3 nucleotides: TGTGCCAGCAGTTTCGCTGAAGCTTTCTTT.